This T cell receptor beta chain comes out of a study of T cells in localized non-small cell lung cancer. Trimming took off 4 bases at V and 0 bases at J, with 10 bases between the two ends. CDR1 and CDR2 from the germline V gene are SGHDT and YYEEEE. This CDR3 contains 14 residues. Findings of the study overall: Sequencing, confined to only one tumor region, leaves heterogeneity possible. An association was observed between higher blood T cell density and longer overall survival. Uninvolved adjacent lung showed higher T cell clonality than tumor.

This clone was recorded a few times. What it binds is not known. Clones were sequenced by immunoSEQ multiplex PCR, and TCRdb holds only the in-frame ones, with some missing. The sample records just under 80,000 clones, around 84% being singletons. The starting material was peripheral blood, obtained before any cancer treatment. The gene calls are TRBV5-6 and TRBJ1-1; D unclear. The receptor was derived from a female donor of 60 years or more with stage I lung adenocarcinoma. The CDR3 DNA follows: TGTGCCAGCAGCCCACGCAGACTGAACACTGAAGCTTTCTTT. It yields the protein CASSPRRLNTEAFF.